This TCR beta chain derives from a study of T cell repertoires in cytomegalovirus infection. For the study at large: TCR beta signatures that were public indicated CMV infection and matching HLA type.

TCRdb re-analysed the reads in MiXCR, keeping a single row per CDR3 protein. This sample has nearly 650,000 distinct CDR3 sequences, with 20% to 25% found just once. This clonotype has just a few counts. Its antigen remains unidentified. Germline V lookup: CDR1 SEHNR, CDR2 FQNEAQ (reference sequence). This CDR3 is 16 amino acids long. V was trimmed by 2 bases and J by 2 bases, leaving 13 bases between them. General observations from the study: Dominating the ex vivo response were TCR beta clonotypes that were CMV-specific and HLA-C-restricted.

The rearrangement joins TRBV7-9 to TRBJ1-5, with no clear D. The material sequenced was CD8+ T cells from PBMCs. The sequence was obtained from a human donor in good health (CMV status not recorded). Some clones in this sample may be carry-over from other donors' samples. The CDR3 protein is CASSLNTTWGNQPQHF. The CDR3 DNA is TGTGCCAGCAGCTTAAACACAACGTGGGGCAATCAGCCCCAGCATTTT.